The 3 T cell receptor beta chains presented below share a single source sample, sequenced in a study of monozygotic twins with inflammatory bowel disease. TCRdb reanalyzed the 5' RACE reads and collapses them to one entry per CDR3 protein, without DNA. The sample holds about 300,000 distinct CDR3 sequences. Sample: blood. The origin of the receptors is a human donor with ulcerative colitis or Crohn's disease, or a healthy co-twin of an affected twin (not recorded which).

This sequence joins TRBV7-9 and TRBJ1-5; absent DNA, TCRdb's TRBD1 call cannot be checked. Germline assignment: CDR1 SEHNR and CDR2 FQNEAQ (reference sequence). This CDR3 is 15 amino acids long. CDR3 sequence reads: CASSLGDRGNQPQHF.

The V and J genes are TRBV6-2 or TRBV6-3 and TRBJ1-5. Germline CDR1 is MNHEY and CDR2 is SVGEGT. The length of the CDR3 is 16 residues. The CDR3 here is CASSYLAGLLGQPQHF.

The V gene is TRBV4-3, the J gene TRBJ2-2; absent DNA, TCRdb's TRBD2 call cannot be checked. This CDR3 has 15 residues. The V gene's germline CDR1 is LGHNA and CDR2 YSLEER. CDR3 protein: CASSQEAGRTGELFF.